This T cell receptor (beta chain) was found in a study of blood T cell repertoires in COVID-19. Overall study: From the United States, Italy and Spain came samples of acute and convalescent COVID-19.

TCRdb's table, derived via immunoSEQ multiplex PCR, lists solely in-frame clones and lacks some. The table records a few hundred thousand clones, about 87% of them present only once. The V and J ends lost 3 bases and 4 bases respectively, with 12 bases between them. The germline V gene has CDR1 GTSNPN and CDR2 SVGIG (reference sequence). CDR3 size: 13 residues. The sequence was collected from a woman aged 45-59 years who had recovered from COVID-19. The V and J genes are TRBV30 and TRBJ1-1; possible D gene TRBD1, 6 bases. Material for sequencing was PBMCs or T cells enriched from blood (not recorded which). The CDR3: CAWSIRGTTEAFF. CDR3 in DNA: TGTGCCTGGAGCATAAGGGGGACCACTGAAGCTTTCTTT.